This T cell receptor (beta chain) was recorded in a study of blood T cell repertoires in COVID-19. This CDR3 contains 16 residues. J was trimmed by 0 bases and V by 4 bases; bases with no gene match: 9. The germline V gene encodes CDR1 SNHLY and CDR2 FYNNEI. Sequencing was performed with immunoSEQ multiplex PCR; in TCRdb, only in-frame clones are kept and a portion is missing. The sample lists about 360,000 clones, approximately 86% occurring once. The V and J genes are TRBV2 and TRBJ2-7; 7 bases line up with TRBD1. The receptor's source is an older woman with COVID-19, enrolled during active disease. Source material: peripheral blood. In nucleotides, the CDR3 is TGTGCCAGCAGTGGGCTCGGGACAGCTCACTCCTACGAGCAGTACTTC. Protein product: CASSGLGTAHSYEQYF.